This passage covers 7 T cell receptor beta chains from one sample sequenced in a study of T-cell memory formation after mild COVID-19. TCRdb fed the 5' RACE reads into MiXCR, producing one record per CDR3 protein. The repertoire consists of 30,000 to 40,000 distinct CDR3 sequences, with around 10% occurring once and the leading ten covering roughly 29%. The sequencing sample was made of PBMCs or a T cell subset sorted from them (not recorded which). These receptors came from a man younger than 30 who had mild COVID-19 (a few samples of this study predate the infection). Cell type and time point are not known.

This clonotype appeared many times. The chain has TRBV12-3 or TRBV12-4 and TRBJ1-1, with D uncertain. There are 13 residues in the CDR3. Trimming pared 8 bases from V and 3 bases from J, leaving 13 bases between. The CDR3 nucleotides are TGTGCCAGCGGGGTGGCAGAGCACACTGAAGCTTTCTTT. Translated: CASGVAEHTEAFF.

This clonotype was found many times. V is TRBV7-2 and J is TRBJ2-1, with 7 bases identical to TRBD1. Germline V gives CDR1 SGHTA, CDR2 FQGNSA. The CDR3 contains 14 residues. The V and J ends lost 6 bases and 9 bases, in that order; junction bases with no gene match: 11. For the CDR3, the DNA is TGTGCCAGCAGGCTCGCCAGGGGGTCCAGTGAGCAGTTCTTC. It specifies CASRLARGSSEQFF.

For the CDR3, the DNA is TGTGCCAGCAGCTTGTTTAGTTCGGGTCAGCCCCAGCATTTT. It is translated as CASSLFSSGQPQHF. The chain joins TRBV5-6 to TRBJ1-5; D unresolved. Trimming cost V 1 base and J 6 bases, with 11 bases left between them. Germline CDR1 SGHDT, CDR2 YYEEEE. The CDR3 length is 14 residues.

This chain links TRBV10-3 with TRBJ2-7; TRBD2 agrees at 13 bases. The V segment lost 8 bases and the J segment 3 bases; nucleotides outside the gene matches: 1. The CDR3 covers 13 residues. Germline values: CDR1 ENHRY, CDR2 SYGVKD. The CDR3 sequence is CAIRTSGGYEQYF. CDR3 sequence (DNA): TGTGCCATCCGGACTAGCGGGGGCTACGAGCAGTACTTC.

This clonotype was seen many times. The V call is TRBV24-1, the J call TRBJ2-3; D is perhaps TRBD2 (5 bases). The V end lost 6 bases, the J end lost 11 bases, and 11 bases lay between the germline ends. Germline loops: CDR1 KGHDR, CDR2 SFDVKD. The CDR3 is 11 residues long. The CDR3 coding sequence is TGTGCCACCAGTACGAGGGAATGGCAGTATTTT. Encoded protein: CATSTREWQYF.

At least ten counts were recorded for this clonotype. V and J are TRBV7-6 and TRBJ1-5; tentative D call: TRBD1 (6 bases). The germline gives CDR1 SGHVS, CDR2 FNYEAQ. CDR3 length: 15 residues. V lost 5 bases, J lost 4 bases, and 15 bases lay in between. The CDR3 DNA follows: TGTGCCAGCAGCCTATCCGGGACATCAAATCAGCCCCAGCATTTT. As protein: CASSLSGTSNQPQHF.

CDR3 sequence: CAWSVGGAGDEQYF. The CDR3 nucleotides read TGTGCCTGGAGTGTGGGGGGCGCCGGGGACGAGCAGTACTTC. The V and J genes are TRBV30 and TRBJ2-7; D may match TRBD1 or TRBD2 (6 bases each). Germline V lookup: CDR1 GTSNPN, CDR2 SVGIG (reference sequence). Trimming cost V 0 bases and J 5 bases, with 14 bases left between them. The CDR3 runs 14 residues.